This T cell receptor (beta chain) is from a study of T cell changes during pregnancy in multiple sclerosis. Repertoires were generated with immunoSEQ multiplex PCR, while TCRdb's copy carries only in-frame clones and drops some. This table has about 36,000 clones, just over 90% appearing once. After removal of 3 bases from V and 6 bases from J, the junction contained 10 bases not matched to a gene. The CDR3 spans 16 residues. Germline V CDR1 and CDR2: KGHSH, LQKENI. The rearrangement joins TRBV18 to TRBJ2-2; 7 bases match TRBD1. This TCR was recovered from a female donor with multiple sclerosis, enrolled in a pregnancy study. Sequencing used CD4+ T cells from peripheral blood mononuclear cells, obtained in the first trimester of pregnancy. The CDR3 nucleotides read TGTGCCAGCTCACCGACTAACAGGGGAAGCGCCGGGGAGCTGTTTTTT. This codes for CASSPTNRGSAGELFF.